This T cell receptor (beta chain) was recovered during a study of blood T cell repertoires in COVID-19. Study overall: Both acute and convalescent COVID-19 samples were obtained from the United States, Italy and Spain. The cDNA or gDNA used as material had been derived from T cells, B-cell-depleted T cells, or PBMCs.

Authors' processing steps: Reference gene primer amplification yielded estimated nucleated cell counts. Data came from immunoSEQ multiplex PCR; TCRdb stores just in-frame clones and leaves some out. V and J calls and clone size follow that table, whereas D and trimming were derived from the DNA. The sample consists of roughly 280,000 clones, more than 75% of them appearing once. Trimming took off 5 bases at V and 7 bases at J, with 23 bases between the two ends. From germline, CDR1 is LNHDA and CDR2 SQIVND (reference sequence). The CDR3 has 16 residues. The sequence came from a man in his forties or fifties with active or convalescent COVID-19. Sequenced: peripheral blood. J is TRBJ1-2 and V is TRBV19, with D perhaps TRBD1 (5 bases). CDR3 in amino acids: CASSQIRGSSLGGYTF. In DNA form, the CDR3 reads TGTGCCAGTAGTCAGATAAGGGGATCGTCTCTCGGTGGCTACACCTTC.